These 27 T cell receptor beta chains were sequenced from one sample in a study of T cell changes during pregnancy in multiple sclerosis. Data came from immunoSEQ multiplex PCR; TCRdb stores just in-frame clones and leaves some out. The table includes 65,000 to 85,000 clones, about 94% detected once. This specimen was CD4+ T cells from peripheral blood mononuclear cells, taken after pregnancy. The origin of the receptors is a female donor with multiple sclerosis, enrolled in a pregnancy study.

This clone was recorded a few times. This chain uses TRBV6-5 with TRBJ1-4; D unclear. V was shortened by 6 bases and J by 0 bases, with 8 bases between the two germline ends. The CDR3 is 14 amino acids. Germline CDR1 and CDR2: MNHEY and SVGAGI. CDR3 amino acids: CASSSSATNEKLFF. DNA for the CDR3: TGTGCCAGCAGCTCCAGTGCAACTAATGAAAAACTGTTTTTT.

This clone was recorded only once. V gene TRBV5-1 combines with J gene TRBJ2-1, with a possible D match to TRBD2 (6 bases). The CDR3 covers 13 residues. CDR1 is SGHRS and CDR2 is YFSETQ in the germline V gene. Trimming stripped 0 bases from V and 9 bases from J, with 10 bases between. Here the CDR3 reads CASSLVVGGEQFF. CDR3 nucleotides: TGCGCCAGCAGCTTGGTAGTGGGGGGTGAGCAGTTCTTC.

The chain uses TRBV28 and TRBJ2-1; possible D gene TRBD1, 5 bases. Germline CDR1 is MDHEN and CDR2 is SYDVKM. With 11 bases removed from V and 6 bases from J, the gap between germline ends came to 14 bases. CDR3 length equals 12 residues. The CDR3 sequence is CASRDVRNEQFF. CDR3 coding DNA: TGTGCCTCCAGGGATGTGCGCAATGAGCAGTTCTTC.

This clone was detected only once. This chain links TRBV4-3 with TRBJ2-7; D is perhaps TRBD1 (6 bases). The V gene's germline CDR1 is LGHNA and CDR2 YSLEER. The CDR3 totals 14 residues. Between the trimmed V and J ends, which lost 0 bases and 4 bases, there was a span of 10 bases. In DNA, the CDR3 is TGCGCCAGCAGCCAAGATCTAAGGGGGTACGAGCAGTACTTC. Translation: CASSQDLRGYEQYF.

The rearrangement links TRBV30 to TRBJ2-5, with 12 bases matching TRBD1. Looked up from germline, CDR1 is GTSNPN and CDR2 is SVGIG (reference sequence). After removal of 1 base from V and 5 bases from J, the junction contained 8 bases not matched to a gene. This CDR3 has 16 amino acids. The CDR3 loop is CAWSGGTGGAWETQYF. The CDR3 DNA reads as TGTGCCTGGAGTGGGGGGACAGGGGGCGCGTGGGAGACCCAGTACTTC.

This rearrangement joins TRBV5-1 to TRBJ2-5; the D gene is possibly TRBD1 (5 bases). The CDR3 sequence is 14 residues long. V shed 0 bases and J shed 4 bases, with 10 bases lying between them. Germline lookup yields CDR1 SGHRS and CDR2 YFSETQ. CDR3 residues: CASSLEGSGETQYF. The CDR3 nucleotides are TGCGCCAGCAGCTTGGAGGGGTCGGGAGAGACCCAGTACTTC.

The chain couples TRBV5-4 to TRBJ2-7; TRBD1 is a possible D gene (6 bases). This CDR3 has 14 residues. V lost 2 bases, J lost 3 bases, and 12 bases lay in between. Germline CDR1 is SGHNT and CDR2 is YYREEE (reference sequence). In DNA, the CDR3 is TGTGCCAGCAGCTTATGGGGACATGTCTACGAGCAGTACTTC. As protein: CASSLWGHVYEQYF.

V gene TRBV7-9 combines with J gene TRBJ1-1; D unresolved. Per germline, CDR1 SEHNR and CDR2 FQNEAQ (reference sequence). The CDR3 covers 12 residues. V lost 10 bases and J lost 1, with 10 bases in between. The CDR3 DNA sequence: TGTGCCATCCAAGACAAGAACACTGAAGCTTTCTTT. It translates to CAIQDKNTEAFF.

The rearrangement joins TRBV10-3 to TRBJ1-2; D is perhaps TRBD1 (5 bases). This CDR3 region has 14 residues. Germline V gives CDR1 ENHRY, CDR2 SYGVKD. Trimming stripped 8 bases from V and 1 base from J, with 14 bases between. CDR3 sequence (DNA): TGTGCCATCTCAGGGTTCCCACTTAACTATGGCTACACCTTC. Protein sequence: CAISGFPLNYGYTF.

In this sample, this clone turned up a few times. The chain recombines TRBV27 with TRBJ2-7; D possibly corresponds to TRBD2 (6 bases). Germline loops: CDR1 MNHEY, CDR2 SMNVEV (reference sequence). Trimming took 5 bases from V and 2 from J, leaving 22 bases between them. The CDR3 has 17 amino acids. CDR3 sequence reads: CASSPIPQGGWAYEQYF. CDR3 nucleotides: TGTGCCAGCAGTCCCATACCCCAGGGAGGTTGGGCCTACGAGCAGTACTTC.

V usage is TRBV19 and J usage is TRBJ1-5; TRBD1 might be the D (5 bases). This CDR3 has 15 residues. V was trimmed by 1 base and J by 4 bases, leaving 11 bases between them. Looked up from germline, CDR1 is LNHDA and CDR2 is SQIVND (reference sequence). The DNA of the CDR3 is TGTGCCAGTAGTATAGGTCAGGGTATTAATCAGCCCCAGCATTTT. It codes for CASSIGQGINQPQHF.

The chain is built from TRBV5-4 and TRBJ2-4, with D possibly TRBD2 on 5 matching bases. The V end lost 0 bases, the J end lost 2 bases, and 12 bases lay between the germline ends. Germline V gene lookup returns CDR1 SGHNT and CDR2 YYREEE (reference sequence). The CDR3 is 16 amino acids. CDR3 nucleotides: TGTGCCAGCAGCTTGGTAGGCACGGGGACCAAAAACATTCAGTACTTC. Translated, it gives CASSLVGTGTKNIQYF.

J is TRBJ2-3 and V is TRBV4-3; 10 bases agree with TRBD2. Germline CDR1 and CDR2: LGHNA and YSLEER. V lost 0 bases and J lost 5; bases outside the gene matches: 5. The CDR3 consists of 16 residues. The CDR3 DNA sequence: TGCGCCAGCAGCCAAGAGCCTAGCGGGAGTGGAGATACGCAGTATTTT. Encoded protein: CASSQEPSGSGDTQYF.

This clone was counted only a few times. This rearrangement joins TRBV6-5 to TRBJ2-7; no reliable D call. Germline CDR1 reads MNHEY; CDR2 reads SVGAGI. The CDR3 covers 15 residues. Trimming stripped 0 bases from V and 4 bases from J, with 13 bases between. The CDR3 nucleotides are TGTGCCAGCAGTTACTCGAGTGGGCCGGTATACGAGCAGTACTTC. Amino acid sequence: CASSYSSGPVYEQYF.

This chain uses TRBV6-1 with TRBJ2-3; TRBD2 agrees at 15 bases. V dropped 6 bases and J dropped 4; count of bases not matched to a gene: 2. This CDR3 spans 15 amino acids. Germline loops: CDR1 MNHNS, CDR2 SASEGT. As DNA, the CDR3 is TGTGCCAGCAGGCGGACTAGCGGGAGGGCAGATACGCAGTATTTT. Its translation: CASRRTSGRADTQYF.

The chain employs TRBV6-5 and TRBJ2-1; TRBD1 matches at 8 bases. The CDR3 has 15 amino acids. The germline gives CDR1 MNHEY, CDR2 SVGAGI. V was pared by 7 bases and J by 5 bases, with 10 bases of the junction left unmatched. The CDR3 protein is CASKTAGGAHNEQFF. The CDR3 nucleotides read TGTGCCAGCAAGACGGCAGGGGGCGCCCACAATGAGCAGTTCTTC.

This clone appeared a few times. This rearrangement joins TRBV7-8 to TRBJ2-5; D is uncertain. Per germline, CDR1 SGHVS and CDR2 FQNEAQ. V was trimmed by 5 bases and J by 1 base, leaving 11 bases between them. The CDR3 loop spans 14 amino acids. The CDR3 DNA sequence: TGTGCCAGCAGCCAACGACGGAGCCAAGAGACCCAGTACTTC. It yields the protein CASSQRRSQETQYF.

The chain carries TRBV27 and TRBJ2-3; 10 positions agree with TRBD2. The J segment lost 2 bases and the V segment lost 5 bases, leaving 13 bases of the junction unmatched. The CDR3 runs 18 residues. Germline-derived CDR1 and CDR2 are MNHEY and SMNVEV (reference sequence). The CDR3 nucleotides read TGTGCCAGCAGTCCCCGGAGCGGGAGGGCCCAGTCCACAGATACGCAGTATTTT. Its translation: CASSPRSGRAQSTDTQYF.

CDR3: CASSTRPLAGGYNEQFF. The CDR3 DNA reads as TGTGCCAGCAGCACCAGACCCCTAGCGGGAGGGTACAATGAGCAGTTCTTC. The chain has TRBV11-2 and TRBJ2-1; TRBD2 agrees at 12 bases. CDR3 length equals 17 residues. J was trimmed by 4 bases and V by 5 bases; bases with no gene match: 9. Per germline, CDR1 SGHAT and CDR2 FQNNGV. Supplemented by reference TRBV11-2 and TRBJ2-1, the full variable domain reads EAGVAQSPRYKIIEKRQSVAFWCNPISGHATLYWYQQILGQGPKLLIQFQNNGVVDDSQLPKDRFSAERLKGVDSTLKIQPAKLEDSAVYLCASSTRPLAGGYNEQFFGPGTRLTVL.

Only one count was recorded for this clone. The CDR3 coding sequence is TGTGCCAGCAGCAGCTCCCTCGGGGGTTCTGGAAACACCATATATTTT. Its protein is CASSSSLGGSGNTIYF. This chain links TRBV13 with TRBJ1-3, with D perhaps TRBD1 (5 bases). The V gene lost 5 bases and the J gene lost 1 base, with 15 bases spanning the gap. The CDR3 extends over 16 amino acids. Germline V gives CDR1 PRHDT, CDR2 FYEKMQ (reference sequence).

CDR3 sequence reads: CASNPEASGSYTQYF. CDR3 bases: TGTGCCAGCAATCCAGAGGCTAGCGGGAGTTATACGCAGTATTTT. The chain couples TRBV9 to TRBJ2-3, with 10 bases lining up with TRBD2. The CDR3 contains 15 residues. V lost 6 bases, J lost 7 bases, and 11 bases stayed unmatched. Germline values: CDR1 SGDLS, CDR2 YYNGEE.

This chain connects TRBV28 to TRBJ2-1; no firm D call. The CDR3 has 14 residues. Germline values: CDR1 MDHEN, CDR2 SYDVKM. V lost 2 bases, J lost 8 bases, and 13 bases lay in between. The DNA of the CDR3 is TGTGCCAGCAGTTTACACAGCTCTCTCCATGAGCAGTTCTTC. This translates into CASSLHSSLHEQFF.

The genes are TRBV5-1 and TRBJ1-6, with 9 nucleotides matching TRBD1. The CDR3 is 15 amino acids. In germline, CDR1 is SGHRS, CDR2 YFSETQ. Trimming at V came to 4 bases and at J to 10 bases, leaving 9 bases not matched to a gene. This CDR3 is CASSHGADRGSPLHF. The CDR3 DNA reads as TGCGCCAGCAGCCACGGAGCGGACAGGGGCTCACCCCTCCACTTT.

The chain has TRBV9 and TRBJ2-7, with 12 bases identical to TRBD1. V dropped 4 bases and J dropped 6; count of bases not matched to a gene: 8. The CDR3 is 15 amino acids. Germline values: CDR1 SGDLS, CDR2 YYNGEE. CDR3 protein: CASSTSGTGGGEQYF. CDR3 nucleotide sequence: TGTGCCAGCAGCACGTCCGGGACAGGGGGCGGCGAGCAGTACTTC.

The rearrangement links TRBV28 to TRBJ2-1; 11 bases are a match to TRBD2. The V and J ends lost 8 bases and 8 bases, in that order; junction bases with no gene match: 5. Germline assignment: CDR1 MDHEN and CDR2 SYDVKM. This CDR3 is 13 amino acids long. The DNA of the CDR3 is TGTGCCAGCGCACTAGCGGGAGTCGATGAGCAGTTCTTC. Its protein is CASALAGVDEQFF. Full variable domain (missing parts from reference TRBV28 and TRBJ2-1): DVKVTQSSRYLVKRTGEKVFLECVQDMDHENMFWYRQDPGLGLRLIYFSYDVKMKEKGDIPEGYSVSREKKERFSLILESASTNQTSMYLCASALAGVDEQFFGPGTRLTVL.

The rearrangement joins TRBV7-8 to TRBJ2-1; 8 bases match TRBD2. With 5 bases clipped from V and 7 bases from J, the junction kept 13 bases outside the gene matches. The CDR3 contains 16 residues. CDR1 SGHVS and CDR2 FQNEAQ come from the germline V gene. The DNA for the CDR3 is TGTGCCAGCAGCCGACGCAGCGGGAGAGTGGGGAATGAGCAGTTCTTC. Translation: CASSRRSGRVGNEQFF.

The CDR3, as DNA: TGTGCCAGCACTCTATCGGGGCCAGGTGAAAAACTGTTTTTT. Translated, it gives CASTLSGPGEKLFF. This rearrangement joins TRBV27 to TRBJ1-4; D possibly corresponds to TRBD1 (5 bases). The germline V and J ends were trimmed by 7 bases and 7 bases, with 16 bases remaining between them. The CDR3 is 14 residues long. The germline V gene encodes CDR1 MNHEY and CDR2 SMNVEV (reference sequence).